The present TCR beta chain was sequenced within a study of blood T cell repertoires in COVID-19. About the study: The cDNA or gDNA used as material had been derived from T cells, B-cell-depleted T cells, or PBMCs.

Some clones are missing from TCRdb's copy, which holds only in-frame ones; the method was immunoSEQ multiplex PCR. The sample lists roughly 190,000 clones, approximately 73% occurring once. This clone has at least ten counts. This CDR3 is built from 15 residues. Germline assignment: CDR1 MNHEY and CDR2 SVGEGT. Trimming shortened V by 6 bases and J by 4 bases, and 18 bases separated the two germline ends. This receptor was identified in a woman in her forties or fifties with acute COVID-19. The chain recombines TRBV6-2 or TRBV6-3 with TRBJ1-2; no clear D. Sequencing input: PBMCs or T cells enriched from blood (not recorded which). The CDR3 loop reads CASSPADREIYGYTF. The CDR3 coding sequence is TGTGCCAGCAGCCCTGCGGACCGGGAGATCTATGGCTACACCTTC.